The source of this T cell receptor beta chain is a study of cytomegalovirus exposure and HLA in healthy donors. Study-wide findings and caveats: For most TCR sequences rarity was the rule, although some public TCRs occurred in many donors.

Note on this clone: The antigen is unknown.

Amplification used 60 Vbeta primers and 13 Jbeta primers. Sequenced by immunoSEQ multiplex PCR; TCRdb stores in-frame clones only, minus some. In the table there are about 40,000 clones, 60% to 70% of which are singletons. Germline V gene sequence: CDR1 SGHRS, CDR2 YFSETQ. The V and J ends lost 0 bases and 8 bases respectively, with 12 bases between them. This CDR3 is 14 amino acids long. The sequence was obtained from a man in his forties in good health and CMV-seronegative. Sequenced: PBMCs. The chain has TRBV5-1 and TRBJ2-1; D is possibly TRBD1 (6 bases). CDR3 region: CASSLAWTADEQFF. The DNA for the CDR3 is TGCGCCAGCAGCTTGGCCTGGACAGCGGATGAGCAGTTCTTC.